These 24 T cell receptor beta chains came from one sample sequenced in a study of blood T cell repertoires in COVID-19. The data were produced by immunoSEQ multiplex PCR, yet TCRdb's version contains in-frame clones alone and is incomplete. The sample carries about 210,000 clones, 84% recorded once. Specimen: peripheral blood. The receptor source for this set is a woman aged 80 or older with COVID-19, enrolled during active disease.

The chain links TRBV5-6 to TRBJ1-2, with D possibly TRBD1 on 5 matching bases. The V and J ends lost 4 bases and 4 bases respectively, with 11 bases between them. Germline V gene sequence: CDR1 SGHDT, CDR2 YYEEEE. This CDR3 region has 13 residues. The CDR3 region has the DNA TGTGCCAGCAGCCCAGGGAGGTTCTATGGCTACACCTTC. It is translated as CASSPGRFYGYTF.

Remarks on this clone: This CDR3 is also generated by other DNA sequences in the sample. The CDR3, as DNA: TGTGCCAGCAGCAGAGGACAGGAGAACACTGAAGCTTTCTTT. Translation: CASSRGQENTEAFF. J is TRBJ1-1 and V is TRBV7-9, with 7 bases aligning to TRBD1. Germline CDR1 SEHNR, CDR2 FQNEAQ (reference sequence). The CDR3 contains 14 residues. The junction had 4 bases not matched to a gene; V was cut back by 5 bases and J by 1 base.

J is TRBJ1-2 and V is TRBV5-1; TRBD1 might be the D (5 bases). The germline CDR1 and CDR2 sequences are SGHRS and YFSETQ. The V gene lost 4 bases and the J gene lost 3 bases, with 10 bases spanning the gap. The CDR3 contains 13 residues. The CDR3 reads CASSPDTYYGYTF. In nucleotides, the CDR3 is TGCGCCAGCAGCCCGGACACCTACTATGGCTACACCTTC.

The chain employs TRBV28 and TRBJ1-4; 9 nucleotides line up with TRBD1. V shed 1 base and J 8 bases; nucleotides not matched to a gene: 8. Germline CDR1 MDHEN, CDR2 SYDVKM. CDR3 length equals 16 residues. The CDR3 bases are TGTGCCAGCAGTTTATCAGCGGGACAGGGTAGGGAAAAACTGTTTTTT. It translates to CASSLSAGQGREKLFF.

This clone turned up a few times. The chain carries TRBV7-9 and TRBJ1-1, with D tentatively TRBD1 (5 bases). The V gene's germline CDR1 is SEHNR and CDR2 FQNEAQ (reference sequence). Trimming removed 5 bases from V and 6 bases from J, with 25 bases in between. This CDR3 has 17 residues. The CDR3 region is CASSTHEERGIGSEAFF. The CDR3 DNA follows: TGTGCCAGCAGCACCCACGAGGAAAGGGGCATCGGCTCTGAAGCTTTCTTT.

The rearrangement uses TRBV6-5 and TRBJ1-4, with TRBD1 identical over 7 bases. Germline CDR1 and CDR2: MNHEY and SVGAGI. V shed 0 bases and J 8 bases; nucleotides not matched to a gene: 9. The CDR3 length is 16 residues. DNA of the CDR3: TGTGCCAGCAGTTACTCCTCAACAGGGGCGTGGGAAAAACTGTTTTTT. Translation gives CASSYSSTGAWEKLFF.

The CDR3 region is CASSLAGQNTAIYF. CDR3 DNA: TGTGCCAGCAGCTTAGCGGGACAAAATACCGCCATATATTTT. This chain connects TRBV7-9 to TRBJ1-3; D may be TRBD1 (6 bases). Germline V CDR1 and CDR2: SEHNR, FQNEAQ (reference sequence). The CDR3 loop spans 14 amino acids. With 0 bases removed from V and 11 bases from J, the gap between germline ends came to 14 bases.

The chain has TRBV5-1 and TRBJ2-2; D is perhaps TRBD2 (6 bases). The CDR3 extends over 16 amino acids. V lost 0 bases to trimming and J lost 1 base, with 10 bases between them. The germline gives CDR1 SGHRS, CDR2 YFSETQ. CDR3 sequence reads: CASSLEAGWNTGELFF. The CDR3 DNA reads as TGCGCCAGCAGCTTGGAAGCGGGTTGGAACACCGGGGAGCTGTTTTTT.

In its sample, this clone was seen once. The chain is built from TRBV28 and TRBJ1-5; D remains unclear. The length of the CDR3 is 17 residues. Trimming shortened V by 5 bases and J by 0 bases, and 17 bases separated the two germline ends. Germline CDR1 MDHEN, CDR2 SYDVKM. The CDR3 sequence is CASSTLLGDYSNQPQHF. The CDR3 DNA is TGTGCCAGCAGTACTCTCCTCGGGGATTATAGCAATCAGCCCCAGCATTTT.

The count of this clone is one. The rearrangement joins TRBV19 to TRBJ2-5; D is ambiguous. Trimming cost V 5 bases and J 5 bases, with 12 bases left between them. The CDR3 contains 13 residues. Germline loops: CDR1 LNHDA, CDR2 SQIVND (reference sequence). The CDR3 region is CASSPKSEETQYF. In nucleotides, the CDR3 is TGTGCCAGTAGTCCGAAAAGCGAGGAGACCCAGTACTTC.

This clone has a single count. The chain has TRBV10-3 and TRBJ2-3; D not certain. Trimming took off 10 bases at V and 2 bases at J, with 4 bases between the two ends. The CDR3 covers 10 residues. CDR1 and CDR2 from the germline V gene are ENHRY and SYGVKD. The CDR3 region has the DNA TGTGCCACTTTCACAGATACGCAGTATTTT. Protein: CATFTDTQYF.

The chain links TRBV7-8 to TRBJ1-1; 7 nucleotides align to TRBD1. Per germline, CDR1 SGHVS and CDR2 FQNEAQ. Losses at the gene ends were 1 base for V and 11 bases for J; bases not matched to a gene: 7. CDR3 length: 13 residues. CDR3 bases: TGTGCCAGCAGCTTAGTTTCAGGGGGGAGTGCTTTCTTT. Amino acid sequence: CASSLVSGGSAFF.

The CDR3 region is CASRSPDRAAPYEQYF. As DNA, the CDR3 is TGTGCCAGCAGATCCCCGGACAGGGCGGCCCCCTACGAGCAGTACTTC. The V and J genes are TRBV28 and TRBJ2-7, with 8 bases matching TRBD1. The CDR3 consists of 16 residues. Trimming took 6 bases from V and 2 from J; bases not matched to a gene: 12. CDR1 MDHEN and CDR2 SYDVKM come from the germline V gene.

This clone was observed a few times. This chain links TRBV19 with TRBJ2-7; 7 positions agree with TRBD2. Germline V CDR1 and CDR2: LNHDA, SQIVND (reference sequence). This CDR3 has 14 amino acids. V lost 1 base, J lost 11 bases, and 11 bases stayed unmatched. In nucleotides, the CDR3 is TGTGCCAGTAGTATAGCTCCGGGGGAGGGAAGAAAGTACTTC. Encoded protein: CASSIAPGEGRKYF.

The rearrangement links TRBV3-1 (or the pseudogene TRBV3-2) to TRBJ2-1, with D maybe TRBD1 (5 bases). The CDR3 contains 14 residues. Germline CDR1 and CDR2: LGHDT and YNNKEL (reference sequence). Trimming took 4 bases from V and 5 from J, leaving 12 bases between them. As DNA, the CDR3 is TGTGCCAGCAGCCCGCCGCCAGGGCACAATGAGCAGTTCTTC. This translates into CASSPPPGHNEQFF.

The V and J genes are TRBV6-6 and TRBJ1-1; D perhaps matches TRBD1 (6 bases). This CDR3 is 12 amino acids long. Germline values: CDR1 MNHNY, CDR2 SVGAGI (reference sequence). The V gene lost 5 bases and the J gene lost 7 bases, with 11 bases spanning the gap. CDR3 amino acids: CASSIQGLEAFF. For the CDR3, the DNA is TGTGCCAGCAGTATTCAGGGGCTTGAAGCTTTCTTT.

CDR3 residues: CASSRDREETQYF. The CDR3 nucleotides read TGTGCCAGTAGTAGAGACAGGGAAGAGACCCAGTACTTC. The chain joins TRBV19 to TRBJ2-5; 7 bases map to TRBD1. The CDR3 has 13 residues. Germline lookup yields CDR1 LNHDA and CDR2 SQIVND (reference sequence). V shed 4 bases and J 3 bases; nucleotides not matched to a gene: 2.

The CDR3 nucleotides read TGTGCCAGCTCACCAGCAATGGGGCAGACCCAGTACTTC. Residues: CASSPAMGQTQYF. The rearrangement links TRBV18 to TRBJ2-5; D is perhaps TRBD1 (5 bases). V was pared by 2 bases and J by 6 bases, with 10 bases between. Looked up from germline, CDR1 is KGHSH and CDR2 is LQKENI. The CDR3 totals 13 residues.

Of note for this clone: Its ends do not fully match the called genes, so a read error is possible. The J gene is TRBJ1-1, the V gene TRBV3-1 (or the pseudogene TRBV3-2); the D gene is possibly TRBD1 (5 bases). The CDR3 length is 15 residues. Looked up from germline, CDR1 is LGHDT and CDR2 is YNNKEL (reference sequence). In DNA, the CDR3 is TGTGCCAGCAGTCAAGGGGAGGGTGTGAACACTGAAGCTTTCTTT. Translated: CASSQGEGVNTEAFF.

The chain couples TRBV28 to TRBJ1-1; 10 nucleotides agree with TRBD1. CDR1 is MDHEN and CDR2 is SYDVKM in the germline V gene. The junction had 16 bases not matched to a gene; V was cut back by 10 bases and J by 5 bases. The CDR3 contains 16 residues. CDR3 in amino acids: CATLGTGDNFGTEAFF. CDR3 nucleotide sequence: TGTGCCACCTTAGGGACAGGGGACAACTTTGGGACTGAAGCTTTCTTT.

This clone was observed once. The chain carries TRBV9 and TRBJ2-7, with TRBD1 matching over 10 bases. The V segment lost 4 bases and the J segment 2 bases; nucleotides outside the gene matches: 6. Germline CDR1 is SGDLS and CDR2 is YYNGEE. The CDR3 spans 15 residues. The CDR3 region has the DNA TGTGCCAGCAGCCAAGGGACAGGGGTACCCTACGAGCAGTACTTC. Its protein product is CASSQGTGVPYEQYF. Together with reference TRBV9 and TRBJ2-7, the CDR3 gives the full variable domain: DSGVTQTPKHLITATGQRVTLRCSPRSGDLSVYWYQQSLDQGLQFLIQYYNGEERAKGNILERFSAQQFPDLHSELNLSSLELGDSALYFCASSQGTGVPYEQYFGPGTRLTVT.

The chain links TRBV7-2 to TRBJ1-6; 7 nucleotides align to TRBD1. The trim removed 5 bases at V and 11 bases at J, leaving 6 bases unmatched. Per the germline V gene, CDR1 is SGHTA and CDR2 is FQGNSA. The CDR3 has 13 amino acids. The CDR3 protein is CASSTVQGAPLHF. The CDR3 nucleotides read TGTGCCAGCAGCACAGTGCAGGGGGCACCCCTCCACTTT.

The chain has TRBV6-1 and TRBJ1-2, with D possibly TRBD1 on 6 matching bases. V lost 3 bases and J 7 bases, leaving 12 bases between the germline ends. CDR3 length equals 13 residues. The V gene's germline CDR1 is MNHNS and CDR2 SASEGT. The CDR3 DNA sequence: TGTGCCAGCAGTGACGACAGGTGGAGTGGCTACACCTTC. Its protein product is CASSDDRWSGYTF.

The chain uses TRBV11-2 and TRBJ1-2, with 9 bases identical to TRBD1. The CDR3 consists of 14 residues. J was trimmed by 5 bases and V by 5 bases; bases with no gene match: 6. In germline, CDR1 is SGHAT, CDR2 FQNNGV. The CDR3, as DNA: TGTGCCAGCAGCACCAGGACAGGGGATTATGGCTACACCTTC. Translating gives CASSTRTGDYGYTF. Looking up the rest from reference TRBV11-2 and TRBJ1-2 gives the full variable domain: EAGVAQSPRYKIIEKRQSVAFWCNPISGHATLYWYQQILGQGPKLLIQFQNNGVVDDSQLPKDRFSAERLKGVDSTLKIQPAKLEDSAVYLCASSTRTGDYGYTFGSGTRLTVV.